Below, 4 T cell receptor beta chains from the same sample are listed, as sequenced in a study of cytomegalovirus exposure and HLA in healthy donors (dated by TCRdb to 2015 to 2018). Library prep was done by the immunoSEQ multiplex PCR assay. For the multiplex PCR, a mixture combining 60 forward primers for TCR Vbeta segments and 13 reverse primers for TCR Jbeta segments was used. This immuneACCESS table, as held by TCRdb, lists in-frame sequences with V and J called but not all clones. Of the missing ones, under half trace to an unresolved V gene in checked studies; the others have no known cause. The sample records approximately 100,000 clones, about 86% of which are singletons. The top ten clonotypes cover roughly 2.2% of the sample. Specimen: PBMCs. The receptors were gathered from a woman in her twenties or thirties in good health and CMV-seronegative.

The CDR3 nucleotides are TGTGCCAGCTCCCAGGGGGCTCAGACCTACGAGCAGTACTTC. Encoded protein: CASSQGAQTYEQYF. This chain joins TRBV18 and TRBJ2-7; the match to TRBD1 covers 8 bases. Losses at the gene ends were 6 bases for V and 2 bases for J; bases not matched to a gene: 6. CDR1 and CDR2 from the germline V gene are KGHSH and LQKENI. CDR3 length: 14 amino acids.

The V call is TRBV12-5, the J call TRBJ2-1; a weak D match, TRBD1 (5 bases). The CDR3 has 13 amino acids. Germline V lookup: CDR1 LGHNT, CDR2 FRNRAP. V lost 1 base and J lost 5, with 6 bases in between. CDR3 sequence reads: CASGLETDNEQFF. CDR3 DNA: TGTGCTAGTGGTTTGGAGACAGACAATGAGCAGTTCTTC. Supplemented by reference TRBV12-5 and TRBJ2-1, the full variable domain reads DARVTQTPRHKVTEMGQEVTMRCQPILGHNTVFWYRQTMMQGLELLAYFRNRAPLDDSGMPKDRFSAEMPDATLATLKIQPSEPRDSAVYFCASGLETDNEQFFGPGTRLTVL.

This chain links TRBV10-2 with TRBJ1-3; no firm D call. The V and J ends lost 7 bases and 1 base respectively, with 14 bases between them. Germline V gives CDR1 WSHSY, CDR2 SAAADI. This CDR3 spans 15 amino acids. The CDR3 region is CASNPNGESGNTIYF. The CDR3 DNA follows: TGCGCCAGCAACCCTAATGGTGAATCTGGAAACACCATATATTTT.

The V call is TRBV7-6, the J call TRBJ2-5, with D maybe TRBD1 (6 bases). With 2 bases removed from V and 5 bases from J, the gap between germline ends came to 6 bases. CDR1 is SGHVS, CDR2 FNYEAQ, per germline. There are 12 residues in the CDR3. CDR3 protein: CASSLQGETQYF. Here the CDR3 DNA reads TGTGCCAGCAGCTTACAGGGGGAGACCCAGTACTTC.